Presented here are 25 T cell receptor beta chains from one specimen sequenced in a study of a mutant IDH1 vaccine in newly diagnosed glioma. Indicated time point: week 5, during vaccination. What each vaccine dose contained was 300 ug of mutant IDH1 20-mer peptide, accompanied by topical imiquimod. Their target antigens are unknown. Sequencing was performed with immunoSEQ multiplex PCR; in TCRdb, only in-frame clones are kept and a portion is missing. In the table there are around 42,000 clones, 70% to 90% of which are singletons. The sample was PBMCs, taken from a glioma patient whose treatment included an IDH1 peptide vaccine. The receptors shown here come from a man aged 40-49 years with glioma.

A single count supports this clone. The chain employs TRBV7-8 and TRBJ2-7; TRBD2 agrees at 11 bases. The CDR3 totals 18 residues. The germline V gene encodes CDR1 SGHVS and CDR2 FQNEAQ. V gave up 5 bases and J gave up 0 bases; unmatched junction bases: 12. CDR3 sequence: CASSATRVTSGTSYEQYF. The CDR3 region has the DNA TGTGCCAGCAGCGCAACCCGGGTGACTAGCGGGACCTCCTACGAGCAGTACTTC.

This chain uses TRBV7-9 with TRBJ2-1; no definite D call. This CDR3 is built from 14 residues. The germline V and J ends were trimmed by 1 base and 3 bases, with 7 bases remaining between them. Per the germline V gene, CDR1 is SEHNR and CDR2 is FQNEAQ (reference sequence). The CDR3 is CASSLGLGYNEQFF. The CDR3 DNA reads TGTGCCAGCAGCTTAGGTTTAGGCTACAATGAGCAGTTCTTC.

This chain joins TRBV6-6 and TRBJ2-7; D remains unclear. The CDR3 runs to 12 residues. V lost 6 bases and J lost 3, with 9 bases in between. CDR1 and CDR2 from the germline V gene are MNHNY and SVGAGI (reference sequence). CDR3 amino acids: CASRANDYEQYF. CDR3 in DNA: TGTGCCAGCAGGGCGAATGACTACGAGCAGTACTTC.

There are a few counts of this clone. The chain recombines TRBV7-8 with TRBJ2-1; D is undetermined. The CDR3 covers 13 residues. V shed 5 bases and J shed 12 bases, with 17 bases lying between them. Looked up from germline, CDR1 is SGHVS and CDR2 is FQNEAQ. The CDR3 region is CASSPISDFGQFF. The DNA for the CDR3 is TGTGCCAGCAGCCCTATCTCAGACTTTGGGCAGTTCTTC.

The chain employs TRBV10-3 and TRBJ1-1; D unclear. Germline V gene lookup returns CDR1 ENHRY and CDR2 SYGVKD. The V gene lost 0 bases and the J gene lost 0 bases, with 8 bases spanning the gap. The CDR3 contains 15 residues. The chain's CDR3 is CAISESDGLNTEAFF. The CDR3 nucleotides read TGTGCCATCAGTGAGTCGGACGGACTGAACACTGAAGCTTTCTTT.

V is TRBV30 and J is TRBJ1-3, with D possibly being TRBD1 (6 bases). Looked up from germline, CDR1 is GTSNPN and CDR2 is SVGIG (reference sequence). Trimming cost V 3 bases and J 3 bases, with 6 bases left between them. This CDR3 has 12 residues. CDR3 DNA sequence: TGTGCCTGGAGACAGGGTGGAAACACCATATATTTT. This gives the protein CAWRQGGNTIYF. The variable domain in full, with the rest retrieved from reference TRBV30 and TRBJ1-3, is SQTIHQWPATLVQPVGSPLSLECTVEGTSNPNLYWYRQAAGRGLQLLFYSVGIGQISSEVPQNLSASRPQDRQFILSSKKLLLSDSGFYLCAWRQGGNTIYFGEGSWLTVV.

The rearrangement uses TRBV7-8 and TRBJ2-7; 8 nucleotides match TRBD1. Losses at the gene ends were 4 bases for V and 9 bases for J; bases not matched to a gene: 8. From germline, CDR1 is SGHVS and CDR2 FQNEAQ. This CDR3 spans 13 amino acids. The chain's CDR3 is CASSSRTGSVQYF. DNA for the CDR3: TGTGCCAGCAGCTCGAGGACAGGGTCAGTGCAGTACTTC.

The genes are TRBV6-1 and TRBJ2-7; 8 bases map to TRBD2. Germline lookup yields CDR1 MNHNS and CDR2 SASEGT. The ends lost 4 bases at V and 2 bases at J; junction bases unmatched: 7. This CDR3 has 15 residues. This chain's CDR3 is CASSGAGTRAYEQYF. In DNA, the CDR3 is TGTGCCAGCAGTGGGGCCGGGACTAGGGCCTACGAGCAGTACTTC.

CDR3 sequence (DNA): TGTGCCAGCAGTGAATTGGCGGCCAAGGGGGAGCTGTTTTTT. Encoded protein: CASSELAAKGELFF. The chain employs TRBV25-1 and TRBJ2-2, with D unclear. The CDR3 consists of 14 residues. From germline, CDR1 is MGHDK and CDR2 SYGVNS. Trimming removed 1 base from V and 8 bases from J, with 11 bases in between. Full variable domain (outside the CDR3, taken from reference TRBV25-1 and TRBJ2-2): EADIYQTPRYLVIGTGKKITLECSQTMGHDKMYWYQQDPGMELHLIHYSYGVNSTEKGDLSSESTVSRIRTEHFPLTLESARPSHTSQYLCASSELAAKGELFFGEGSRLTVL.

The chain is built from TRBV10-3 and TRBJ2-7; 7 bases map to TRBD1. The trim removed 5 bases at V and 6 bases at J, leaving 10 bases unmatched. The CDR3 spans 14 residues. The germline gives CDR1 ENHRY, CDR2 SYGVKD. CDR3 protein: CAISQGGTSSEQYF. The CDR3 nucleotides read TGTGCCATCAGTCAAGGGGGCACATCGTCCGAGCAGTACTTC.

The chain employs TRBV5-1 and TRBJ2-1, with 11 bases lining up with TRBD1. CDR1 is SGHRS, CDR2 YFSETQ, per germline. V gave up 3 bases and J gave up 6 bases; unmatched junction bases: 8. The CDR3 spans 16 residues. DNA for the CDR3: TGCGCCAGCAGCTCTTACACCGGGACAGGGGGCAATGAGCAGTTCTTC. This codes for CASSSYTGTGGNEQFF.

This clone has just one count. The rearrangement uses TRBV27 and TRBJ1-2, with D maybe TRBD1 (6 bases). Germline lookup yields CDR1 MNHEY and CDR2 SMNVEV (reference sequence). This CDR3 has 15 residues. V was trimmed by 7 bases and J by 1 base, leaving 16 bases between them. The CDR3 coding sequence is TGTGCCAGCAAAACGGGGGGGCTGATTAACTATGGCTACACCTTC. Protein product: CASKTGGLINYGYTF.

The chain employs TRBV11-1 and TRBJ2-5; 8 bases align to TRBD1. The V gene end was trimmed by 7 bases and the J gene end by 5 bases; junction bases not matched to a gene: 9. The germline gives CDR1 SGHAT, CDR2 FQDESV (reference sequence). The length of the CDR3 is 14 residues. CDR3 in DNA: TGTGCCAGCACTCCCGGACAGGGATGGGAGACCCAGTACTTC. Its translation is CASTPGQGWETQYF.

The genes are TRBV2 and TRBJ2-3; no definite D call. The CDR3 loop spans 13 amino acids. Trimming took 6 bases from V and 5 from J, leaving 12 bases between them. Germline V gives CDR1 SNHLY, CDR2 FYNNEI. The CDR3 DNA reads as TGTGCCAGCAGATTCGACCCGGAAGATACGCAGTATTTT. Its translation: CASRFDPEDTQYF.

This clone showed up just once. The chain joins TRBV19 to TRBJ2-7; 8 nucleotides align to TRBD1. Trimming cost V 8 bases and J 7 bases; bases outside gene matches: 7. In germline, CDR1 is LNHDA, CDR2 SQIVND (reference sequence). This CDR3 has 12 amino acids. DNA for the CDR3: TGTGCCAGTGGGACCGGGACAGGAGAGCAGTACTTC. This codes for CASGTGTGEQYF.

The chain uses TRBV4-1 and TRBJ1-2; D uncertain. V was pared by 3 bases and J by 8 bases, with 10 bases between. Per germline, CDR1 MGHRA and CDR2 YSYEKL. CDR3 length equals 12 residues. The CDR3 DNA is TGCGCCAGCAGCCAGGCTGCCGTGGGCTACACCTTC. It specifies CASSQAAVGYTF.

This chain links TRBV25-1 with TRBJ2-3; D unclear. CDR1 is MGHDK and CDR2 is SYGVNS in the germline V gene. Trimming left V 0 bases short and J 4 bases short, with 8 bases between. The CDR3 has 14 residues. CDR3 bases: TGTGCCAGCAGTGAATATAGGGCGGCAGATACGCAGTATTTT. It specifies CASSEYRAADTQYF.

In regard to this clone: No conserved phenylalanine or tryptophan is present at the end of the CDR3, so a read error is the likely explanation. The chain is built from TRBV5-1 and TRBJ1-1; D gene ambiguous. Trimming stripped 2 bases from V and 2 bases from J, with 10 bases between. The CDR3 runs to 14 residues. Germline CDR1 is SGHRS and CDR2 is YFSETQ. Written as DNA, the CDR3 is TGCGCCAGCAGCTTTCGGACCCTTAACACTGAAGCTTTCCTT. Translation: CASSFRTLNTEAFL.

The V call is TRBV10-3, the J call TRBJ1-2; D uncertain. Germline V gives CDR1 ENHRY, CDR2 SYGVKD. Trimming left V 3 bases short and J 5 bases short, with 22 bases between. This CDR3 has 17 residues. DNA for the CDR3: TGTGCCATCAGTGACTCGCGTGGAGGGAGTGGGTATTATGGCTACACCTTC. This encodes CAISDSRGGSGYYGYTF.

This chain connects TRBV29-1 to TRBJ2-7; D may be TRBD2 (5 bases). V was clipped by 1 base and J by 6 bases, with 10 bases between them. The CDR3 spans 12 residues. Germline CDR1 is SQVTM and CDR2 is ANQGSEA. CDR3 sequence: CSVEASRGEQYF. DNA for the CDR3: TGCAGCGTTGAAGCAAGCCGGGGCGAGCAGTACTTC.

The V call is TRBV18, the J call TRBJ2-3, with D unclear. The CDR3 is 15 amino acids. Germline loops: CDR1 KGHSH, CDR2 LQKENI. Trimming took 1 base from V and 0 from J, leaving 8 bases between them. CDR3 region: CASSPQVTSTDTQYF. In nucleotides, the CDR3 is TGTGCCAGCTCACCACAGGTTACTAGCACAGATACGCAGTATTTT.

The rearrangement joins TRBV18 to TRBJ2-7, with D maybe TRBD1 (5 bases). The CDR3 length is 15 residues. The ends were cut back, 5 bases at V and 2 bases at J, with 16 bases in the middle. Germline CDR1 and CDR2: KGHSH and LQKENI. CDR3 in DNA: TGTGCCAGCTCAACCGGTCGTTGGGGCACCTACGAGCAGTACTTC. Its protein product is CASSTGRWGTYEQYF. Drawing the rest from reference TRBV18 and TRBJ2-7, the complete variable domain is NAGVMQNPRHLVRRRGQEARLRCSPMKGHSHVYWYRQLPEEGLKFMVYLQKENIIDESGMPKERFSAEFPKEGPSILRIQQVVRGDSAAYFCASSTGRWGTYEQYFGPGTRLTVT.

The CDR3 nucleotides read TGCGCCAGCCACGGGACTAGCGGGCTCTCCTACAATGAGCAGTTCTTC. It encodes CASHGTSGLSYNEQFF. V is TRBV5-1 and J is TRBJ2-1, with TRBD2 matching 12 bases. Trimming took 7 bases from V and 0 from J; bases not matched to a gene: 5. The CDR3 is made up of 16 amino acids. Germline V gene sequence: CDR1 SGHRS, CDR2 YFSETQ.

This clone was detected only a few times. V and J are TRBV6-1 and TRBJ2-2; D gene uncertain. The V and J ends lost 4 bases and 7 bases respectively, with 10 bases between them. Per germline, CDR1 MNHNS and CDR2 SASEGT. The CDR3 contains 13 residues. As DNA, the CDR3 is TGTGCCAGCAGTGCTCACATTCGCGGGGAGCTGTTTTTT. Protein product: CASSAHIRGELFF.

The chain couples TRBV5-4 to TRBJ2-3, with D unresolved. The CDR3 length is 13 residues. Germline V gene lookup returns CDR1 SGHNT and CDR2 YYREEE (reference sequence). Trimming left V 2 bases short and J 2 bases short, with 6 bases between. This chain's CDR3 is CASSFIPTDTQYF. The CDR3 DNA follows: TGTGCCAGCAGCTTCATCCCCACAGATACGCAGTATTTT.